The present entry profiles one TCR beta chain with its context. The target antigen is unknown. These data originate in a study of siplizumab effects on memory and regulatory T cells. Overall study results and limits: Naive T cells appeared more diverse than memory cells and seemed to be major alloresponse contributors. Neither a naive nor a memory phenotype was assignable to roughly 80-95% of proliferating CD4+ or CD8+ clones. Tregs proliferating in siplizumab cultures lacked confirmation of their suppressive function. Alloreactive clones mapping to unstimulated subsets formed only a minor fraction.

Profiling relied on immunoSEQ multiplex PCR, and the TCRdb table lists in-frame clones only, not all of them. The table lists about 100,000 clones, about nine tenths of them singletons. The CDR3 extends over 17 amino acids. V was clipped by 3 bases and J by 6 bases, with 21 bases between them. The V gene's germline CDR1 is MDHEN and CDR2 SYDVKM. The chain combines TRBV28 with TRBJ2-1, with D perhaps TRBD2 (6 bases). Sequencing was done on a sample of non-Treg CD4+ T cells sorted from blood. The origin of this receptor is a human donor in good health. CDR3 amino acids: CASSLLGRDAGLNEQFF. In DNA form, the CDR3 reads TGTGCCAGCAGTTTGTTAGGGCGGGACGCGGGACTCAATGAGCAGTTCTTC.